This is a list of T cell receptor beta chains from one sample in a study of OX40 agonist ivuxolimab in advanced cancers. TCRdb's table, derived via immunoSEQ multiplex PCR, lists solely in-frame clones and lacks some. The table lists 55,000 to 90,000 clones, about 86% of them singletons. The sequenced sample was CD4+ or CD8+ T cells sorted from blood, obtained in a trial of the OX40 agonist ivuxolimab. Receptor source: an adult with an advanced solid tumor such as melanoma, head and neck, liver or kidney cancer. Both conserved end residues are part of each CDR3. The D gene is left open where the match is weak. Part of the rows lack a size; the others show once, few, many or a class for expanded clones.

v_call: TRBV6-5
d_call: .
clone_size: .
j_call: TRBJ2-3
cdr3_aa: CASSYGRGSTDTQYF
cdr3_nt: TGTGCCAGCAGTTACGGCAGGGGAAGCACAGATACGCAGTATTTT

v_call: TRBV28
d_call: TRBD2
clone_size: .
j_call: TRBJ2-7
cdr3_aa: CASSSPGTSGSSYEQYF
cdr3_nt: TGTGCCAGCAGTTCCCCCGGGACTAGCGGGAGTTCCTACGAGCAGTACTTC

v_call: TRBV5-1
d_call: TRBD2
clone_size: .
j_call: TRBJ2-1
cdr3_aa: CASSLAGGKDEQFF
cdr3_nt: TGCGCCAGCAGCTTAGCGGGAGGTAAGGATGAGCAGTTCTTC

v_call: TRBV6-6
d_call: TRBD1
clone_size: .
j_call: TRBJ1-1
cdr3_aa: CASRPRTGGYTEAFF
cdr3_nt: TGTGCCAGCAGACCACGGACAGGAGGGTACACTGAAGCTTTCTTT

v_call: TRBV5-4
d_call: .
clone_size: .
j_call: TRBJ2-4
cdr3_aa: CASSSVLAKNIQYF
cdr3_nt: TGTGCCAGCAGCTCGGTACTAGCCAAAAACATTCAGTACTTC

v_call: TRBV6-4
d_call: .
clone_size: .
j_call: TRBJ2-3
cdr3_aa: CASSDPNTDTQYF
cdr3_nt: TGTGCCAGCAGTGACCCCAACACAGATACGCAGTATTTT

v_call: TRBV6-5
d_call: .
clone_size: .
j_call: TRBJ2-3
cdr3_aa: CASSSGRADTQYF
cdr3_nt: TGTGCCAGCAGTTCGGGGCGGGCAGATACGCAGTATTTT

v_call: TRBV18
d_call: .
clone_size: .
j_call: TRBJ2-7
cdr3_aa: CASSPGGHEQYF
cdr3_nt: TGTGCCAGCTCACCTGGGGGCCACGAGCAGTACTTC

v_call: TRBV5-4
d_call: .
clone_size: .
j_call: TRBJ2-3
cdr3_aa: CASSLNRGSSTDTQYF
cdr3_nt: TGTGCCAGCAGCTTGAATCGGGGGAGTAGCACAGATACGCAGTATTTT

v_call: TRBV5-1
d_call: TRBD1
clone_size: .
j_call: TRBJ2-5
cdr3_aa: CASSGRGQGAETQYF
cdr3_nt: TGCGCCAGCAGCGGCCGGGGACAGGGGGCAGAGACCCAGTACTTC

v_call: TRBV28
d_call: TRBD1
clone_size: .
j_call: TRBJ2-7
cdr3_aa: CASSPGQASSYEQYF
cdr3_nt: TGTGCCAGCAGCCCGGGACAGGCGAGCTCCTACGAGCAGTACTTC

v_call: TRBV4-1
d_call: .
clone_size: .
j_call: TRBJ1-5
cdr3_aa: CASSQDGYAGQPQHF
cdr3_nt: TGCGCCAGCAGCCAAGACGGATACGCTGGACAGCCCCAGCATTTT

v_call: TRBV28
d_call: .
clone_size: .
j_call: TRBJ1-5
cdr3_aa: CASSFGAYSNQPQHF
cdr3_nt: TGTGCCAGCAGTTTTGGGGCTTATAGCAATCAGCCCCAGCATTTT

v_call: TRBV11-2
d_call: .
clone_size: .
j_call: TRBJ2-1
cdr3_aa: CASSPNRRVNEQFF
cdr3_nt: TGTGCCAGCAGCCCGAATCGCAGGGTAAATGAGCAGTTCTTC

v_call: TRBV19
d_call: .
clone_size: .
j_call: TRBJ1-4
cdr3_aa: CASSIPPANEKLFF
cdr3_nt: TGTGCCAGTAGTATCCCACCAGCTAATGAAAAACTGTTTTTT

v_call: TRBV7-9
d_call: TRBD2
clone_size: .
j_call: TRBJ2-3
cdr3_aa: CASSPGLAGSTDTQYF
cdr3_nt: TGTGCCAGCAGCCCTGGACTAGCGGGAAGCACAGATACGCAGTATTTT

v_call: TRBV6-6
d_call: .
clone_size: .
j_call: TRBJ2-2
cdr3_aa: CASREGSGELFF
cdr3_nt: TGTGCCAGCAGAGAGGGTAGCGGGGAGCTGTTTTTT

v_call: TRBV11-3
d_call: TRBD1
clone_size: .
j_call: TRBJ2-7
cdr3_aa: CASSPDRVGEQYF
cdr3_nt: TGTGCCAGCAGCCCGGACAGGGTGGGTGAGCAGTACTTC

v_call: TRBV6-1
d_call: .
clone_size: .
j_call: TRBJ2-1
cdr3_aa: CASSEDGVYNEQFF
cdr3_nt: TGTGCCAGCAGTGAAGATGGGGTTTACAATGAGCAGTTCTTC

v_call: TRBV5-6
d_call: .
clone_size: once
j_call: TRBJ1-6
cdr3_aa: CASSLGTFYNSPLHF
cdr3_nt: TGTGCCAGCAGCTTGGGGACATTTTATAATTCACCCCTCCACTTT

v_call: TRBV7-8
d_call: .
clone_size: .
j_call: TRBJ2-3
cdr3_aa: CASSVSARGEDTQYF
cdr3_nt: TGTGCCAGCAGCGTATCGGCTAGGGGGGAGGATACGCAGTATTTT

v_call: TRBV7-2
d_call: .
clone_size: once
j_call: TRBJ1-1
cdr3_aa: CASSRGRTEAFF
cdr3_nt: TGTGCCAGCAGCCGGGGCAGGACTGAAGCTTTCTTT

v_call: TRBV30
d_call: TRBD1
clone_size: .
j_call: TRBJ1-2
cdr3_aa: CAWSLTGVGYTF
cdr3_nt: TGTGCCTGGAGTTTGACAGGGGTTGGCTACACCTTC

v_call: TRBV9
d_call: .
clone_size: .
j_call: TRBJ1-2
cdr3_aa: CASTRDVNYGYTF
cdr3_nt: TGTGCCAGCACCCGGGATGTTAACTATGGCTACACCTTC

v_call: TRBV9
d_call: .
clone_size: .
j_call: TRBJ1-2
cdr3_aa: CASSVAGVRGYTF
cdr3_nt: TGTGCCAGCAGCGTAGCAGGAGTTAGGGGCTACACCTTC

v_call: TRBV2
d_call: .
clone_size: .
j_call: TRBJ2-6
cdr3_aa: CASSESGSGANVLTF
cdr3_nt: TGTGCCAGCAGTGAGAGCGGGTCTGGGGCCAACGTCCTGACTTTC

v_call: TRBV28
d_call: .
clone_size: .
j_call: TRBJ2-7
cdr3_aa: CASSSTGYEQYF
cdr3_nt: TGTGCCAGCAGTTCTACAGGGTACGAGCAGTACTTC

v_call: TRBV28
d_call: .
clone_size: .
j_call: TRBJ2-2
cdr3_aa: CASSLQGRTGELFF
cdr3_nt: TGTGCCAGCAGCCTCCAGGGTAGGACCGGGGAGCTGTTTTTT

v_call: TRBV27
d_call: TRBD2
clone_size: .
j_call: TRBJ2-3
cdr3_aa: CASSRAGGTDTQYF
cdr3_nt: TGTGCCAGCAGCCGAGCGGGGGGCACAGATACGCAGTATTTT

v_call: TRBV5-1
d_call: TRBD1
clone_size: .
j_call: TRBJ1-4
cdr3_aa: CASSLGTGGREKLFF
cdr3_nt: TGCGCCAGCAGCCTAGGGACAGGGGGCCGTGAAAAACTGTTTTTT

v_call: TRBV5-1
d_call: .
clone_size: .
j_call: TRBJ2-6
cdr3_aa: CASSRGGTGANVLTF
cdr3_nt: TGCGCCAGCAGCCGAGGGGGGACTGGGGCCAACGTCCTGACTTTC

v_call: TRBV5-6
d_call: .
clone_size: .
j_call: TRBJ1-2
cdr3_aa: CASSPEVSMNYGYTF
cdr3_nt: TGTGCCAGCAGCCCGGAGGTCTCCATGAACTATGGCTACACCTTC

v_call: TRBV2
d_call: TRBD1
clone_size: .
j_call: TRBJ1-4
cdr3_aa: CASQYRGHTNEKLFF
cdr3_nt: TGTGCCAGCCAATACAGGGGACATACTAATGAAAAACTGTTTTTT

v_call: TRBV5-1
d_call: .
clone_size: .
j_call: TRBJ1-2
cdr3_aa: CASSLPGDYGYTF
cdr3_nt: TGCGCCAGCAGCCTGCCGGGGGATTATGGCTACACCTTC

v_call: TRBV27
d_call: .
clone_size: .
j_call: TRBJ1-2
cdr3_aa: CASSLGMGAEYGYTF
cdr3_nt: TGTGCCAGCAGTTTAGGAATGGGGGCGGAATATGGCTACACCTTC

v_call: TRBV30
d_call: .
clone_size: .
j_call: TRBJ2-7
cdr3_aa: CAWGISYEQYF
cdr3_nt: TGTGCCTGGGGGATCTCCTACGAGCAGTACTTC

v_call: TRBV19
d_call: .
clone_size: .
j_call: TRBJ2-3
cdr3_aa: CASSGEGHPSTDTQYF
cdr3_nt: TGTGCCAGTAGTGGGGAGGGACATCCTAGCACAGATACGCAGTATTTT

v_call: TRBV5-4
d_call: TRBD2
clone_size: .
j_call: TRBJ2-1
cdr3_aa: CASGAGTSGQYNEQFF
cdr3_nt: TGTGCCAGCGGCGCCGGGACTAGCGGACAATACAATGAGCAGTTCTTC

v_call: TRBV5-1
d_call: .
clone_size: .
j_call: TRBJ1-5
cdr3_aa: CASSLEGQPQHF
cdr3_nt: TGCGCCAGCAGCTTGGAAGGGCAGCCCCAGCATTTT

v_call: TRBV7-9
d_call: .
clone_size: .
j_call: TRBJ2-1
cdr3_aa: CASSSGVYEQFF
cdr3_nt: TGTGCCAGCAGCTCCGGAGTCTATGAGCAGTTCTTC

v_call: TRBV9
d_call: .
clone_size: .
j_call: TRBJ2-6
cdr3_aa: CASSVGLAASGANVLTF
cdr3_nt: TGTGCCAGCAGCGTGGGACTCGCAGCCTCTGGGGCCAACGTCCTGACTTTC

v_call: TRBV28
d_call: TRBD1
clone_size: .
j_call: TRBJ2-7
cdr3_aa: CASRGTGAPFSYEQYF
cdr3_nt: TGTGCCAGCAGGGGGACAGGGGCCCCTTTCTCCTACGAGCAGTACTTC

v_call: TRBV6-1
d_call: .
clone_size: .
j_call: TRBJ2-7
cdr3_aa: CASRRMMASGEQYF
cdr3_nt: TGTGCCAGCAGGCGGATGATGGCTTCGGGCGAGCAGTACTTC

v_call: TRBV6-1
d_call: .
clone_size: .
j_call: TRBJ1-1
cdr3_aa: CASRGRQDWAFF
cdr3_nt: TGTGCCAGCAGAGGGAGACAGGATTGGGCTTTCTTT

v_call: TRBV7-3
d_call: TRBD1
clone_size: .
j_call: TRBJ1-1
cdr3_aa: CASSLTGTGRPEAFF
cdr3_nt: TGTGCCAGCAGCTTAACTGGGACAGGGCGGCCTGAAGCTTTCTTT

v_call: TRBV9
d_call: .
clone_size: once
j_call: TRBJ2-7
cdr3_aa: CASSVGRGSSYEQYF
cdr3_nt: TGTGCCAGCAGCGTAGGTCGGGGTTCCTCCTACGAGCAGTACTTC

v_call: TRBV10-3
d_call: .
clone_size: .
j_call: TRBJ1-2
cdr3_aa: CAISVQKSRGYTF
cdr3_nt: TGTGCCATCAGTGTACAGAAGTCTAGGGGCTACACCTTC

v_call: TRBV9
d_call: TRBD1
clone_size: once
j_call: TRBJ1-4
cdr3_aa: CASSAQTGVEKLFF
cdr3_nt: TGTGCCAGCAGCGCCCAGACAGGGGTTGAAAAACTGTTTTTT

v_call: TRBV5-1
d_call: .
clone_size: .
j_call: TRBJ2-1
cdr3_aa: CASRRAASYEQFF
cdr3_nt: TGCGCCAGCAGGCGTGCAGCTTCATATGAGCAGTTCTTC

v_call: TRBV28
d_call: TRBD1
clone_size: .
j_call: TRBJ2-7
cdr3_aa: CASSFSGQGKALSPYEQYF
cdr3_nt: TGTGCCAGCAGTTTCTCCGGACAGGGGAAGGCTCTATCACCCTACGAGCAGTACTTC